Listed below are T cell receptor beta chains from one sample, sequenced in a study of technical replicates of blood from several donors. Method: immunoSEQ multiplex PCR; TCRdb's copy keeps in-frame clones and lacks some. The repertoire holds around 69,000 clones, with 86% as singletons. The sequenced sample consisted of PBMCs. Every receptor here comes from a human donor in good health. Some clones in this sample may be carry-over from other donors' samples. The CDR3 runs from the conserved cysteine through the conserved F or W.

V,CDR3
TRBV6-6,CASSYFQAGPSYEQYF
TRBV30,CAWSAGMNTEAFF
TRBV7-9,CASTPSQGGDTQYF
TRBV12-5,CASVEHENTEAFF
TRBV6-6,CASSRTSGSNEQFF
TRBV9,CASKGGDTEAFF
TRBV7-2,CASSPRVTGELFF
TRBV5-1,CASSPGGLRAVGYTF
TRBV5-6,CASSQPRTEQETQYF
TRBV30,CAWSGTGQREKLFF
TRBV5-1,CASSLYRRVGENEKLFF
TRBV28,CASKLTQGSYEQYF
TRBV7-8,CASSPGTGTINQPQHF
TRBV27,CASSSLGRSSYEQYF
TRBV6-4,CASSPQGYYNEQFF
TRBV4-3,CASSQDFGSGGGELFF
TRBV10-2,CASGGDYEYNEQFF
TRBV9,CASSAIGTANSPLHF
TRBV10-3,CAVRYRVPDTEAFF
TRBV5-1,CASSLYQETQYF
TRBV2,CASREATGGGQETQYF
TRBV18,CASSDRTGYGYTF
TRBV11-2,CASSTRTSGYEQYF
TRBV5-1,CASRPSGTSNEQFF
TRBV5-5,CASSYVRGTSYGYTF
TRBV6-5,CASSYREGADTQYF
TRBV27,CASSPGTGWGWDQPQHF
TRBV10-3,CAISGDRDRNTQYF
TRBV6-4,CASSALAGYYNEQFF
TRBV7-3,CASSLLSGPYEQYF
TRBV2,CASKLAWAQETQYF
TRBV7-2,CASNESGRRGETQYF